These T cell receptor beta chains were read from a single sample in a study of OX40 agonist ivuxolimab in advanced cancers. Libraries were prepared by immunoSEQ multiplex PCR; TCRdb keeps only in-frame clonotypes and omits some of them. Counted here are about 76,000 clones, 85% occurring once; the ten biggest clones make up roughly 3.1%. Specimen: CD4+ or CD8+ T cells sorted from blood, collected in a trial of the OX40 agonist ivuxolimab. These receptors came from an adult with an advanced solid tumor such as melanoma, head and neck, liver or kidney cancer. Both conserved end residues are part of each CDR3. Not every row has a clone size; where given, it reads once, few, many or a size class.

V gene	J gene	clone size	CDR3 protein
TRBV28	TRBJ1-1	NA	CASSFPGHPQGSTEAFF
TRBV11-3	TRBJ2-2	NA	CASSLYGWAGELFF
TRBV7-2	TRBJ2-4	NA	CASSQQLAKNIQYF
TRBV27	TRBJ2-7	NA	CASSLLQGQGYEQYF
TRBV6-1	TRBJ1-1	NA	CASSSMENTEAFF
TRBV7-8	TRBJ1-6	few	CASSLASTQRGYNSPLHF
TRBV19	TRBJ2-6	NA	CASRLDSGANVLTF
TRBV7-8	TRBJ1-4	NA	CASSLGYRGQANEKLFF
TRBV6-6	TRBJ1-2	few	CASSPDHGSLAGYTF
TRBV6-4	TRBJ2-1	NA	CASSDGQGSLNEQFF
TRBV7-9	TRBJ1-5	once	CASSPPRTGGAFWHF
TRBV11-3	TRBJ1-3	NA	CASSLDRGTGGNTIYF
TRBV27	TRBJ2-3	NA	CASRYGAALTDTQYF
TRBV11-2	TRBJ2-7	NA	CASSSKGGRVMHEQYF
TRBV6-1	TRBJ2-3	NA	CASSASTSVYTDTQYF
TRBV7-9	TRBJ1-1	NA	CASISQGGINTEAFF
TRBV29-1	TRBJ1-2	NA	CSAGDLEGYTF
TRBV7-6	TRBJ1-1	NA	CASSLGGDEAFF
TRBV5-1	TRBJ2-5	NA	CASSRGGFQETQYF
TRBV4-2	TRBJ2-5	NA	CASRKHGGETQYF
TRBV27	TRBJ2-7	NA	CASSLASGGAYEQYF
TRBV4-1	TRBJ2-1	NA	CASSQGEGRVEQFF
TRBV30	TRBJ1-2	NA	CAWSVGYGYTF
TRBV6-4	TRBJ1-1	NA	CASSLGGPGAEAFF
TRBV7-2	TRBJ1-2	NA	CASSLGGRRVAYGYTF
TRBV9	TRBJ2-1	NA	CASNSGGSSSYNEQFF
TRBV6-4	TRBJ1-5	NA	CASSETQGTQPQHF
TRBV7-9	TRBJ1-4	NA	CASSLSGNLNEKLFF
TRBV7-8	TRBJ2-2	NA	CAAGGLNTGELFF
TRBV14	TRBJ2-7	NA	CASSQVGQVGYEQYF
TRBV30	TRBJ2-1	NA	CAWRGTGASPQFF
TRBV18	TRBJ1-1	few	CASSRISSGASYPEAFF
TRBV10-3	TRBJ2-7	NA	CAISNLGEQYF
TRBV9	TRBJ2-5	NA	CASSVGFEGETQYF
TRBV6-5	TRBJ1-2	once	CASSYRQGDGYTF
TRBV30	TRBJ1-4	NA	CAWSRGQGGTNEKLFF